The present T cell receptor (beta chain) was sequenced within a study of vaccination and CD4 T cells after COVID-19. The CDR3 is made up of 14 amino acids. The V gene's germline CDR1 is SNHLY and CDR2 FYNNEI. Trimming cost V 6 bases and J 0 bases, with 9 bases left between them. The Oncomine TCR Beta short-read assay was applied to DNA of cultured CD4+ T cells. TCRdb re-called the PCR reads through MiXCR, storing one row per CDR3 protein. The table records around 11,000 distinct CDR3 sequences, around 41% of them present only once. Treatment noted: approximately 10-day PBMC culture with coronavirus spike peptide pools or control peptides (ViraFEST assay). Once peptide pools had expanded antigen-specific T cells, ViraFEST sequenced TCRs. For this clonotype: Its target is unknown.

Sequencing was performed on CD4+ T cells from blood, cultured in vitro. This TCR derives from a human donor who had recovered from COVID-19. The chain links TRBV2 to TRBJ1-5, with D perhaps TRBD1 (5 bases). CDR3: CASRAGLSNQPQHF. In DNA, the CDR3 is TGTGCCAGCAGGGCGGGACTTAGCAATCAGCCCCAGCATTTT. Full variable domain (remainder filled in from reference TRBV2 and TRBJ1-5): EPEVTQTPSHQVTQMGQEVILRCVPISNHLYFYWYRQILGQKVEFLVSFYNNEISEKSEIFDDQFSVERPDGSNFTLKIRSTKLEDSAMYFCASRAGLSNQPQHFGDGTRLSIL.